A selection of T cell receptor beta chains follows, all from one sample in a study of CD8 T cells in Susac syndrome. TCRdb re-analysed the immunoSEQ multiplex PCR reads in MiXCR, keeping a single row per CDR3 protein. The sample shows about 190,000 distinct CDR3 sequences, under 97% of them seen only once. Sequences were obtained from CD4+ T cells from PBMCs. The receptors originated from a human donor with Susac syndrome. Both conserved end residues are part of each CDR3. The D gene is left open where the match is weak. Only some rows state a clone size, as once, few, many or a class for expanded clones.

TRBV4-3,.,.,TRBJ2-3,TGCGCCAGCAGTCCCGGTGGCGGCAGGGCTCGCACAGATACGCAGTATTTT,CASSPGGGRARTDTQYF
TRBV7-2,few,.,TRBJ1-2,TGTGCCAGCAGCTTAGGACAGGTCTATGGCTACACCTTC,CASSLGQVYGYTF
TRBV27,.,TRBD2,TRBJ2-3,TGTGCCAGCAGTTCGCCGGGACTAGCGACAGATACGCAGTATTTT,CASSSPGLATDTQYF
TRBV5-4,.,.,TRBJ1-2,TGTGCCAGCAGCTTGGAGCTAGCCGGGACGGATGGCTACACCTTC,CASSLELAGTDGYTF
TRBV9,.,TRBD2,TRBJ2-3,TGTGCCAGCAGCGTAGGAGGCGGGGGGCCCAGCACAGATACGCAGTATTTT,CASSVGGGGPSTDTQYF
TRBV12-3/TRBV12-4,.,.,TRBJ2-5,TGTGCCAGCAGTCCTTTGAGGAGAGAGACCCAGTACTTC,CASSPLRRETQYF
TRBV29-1,.,.,TRBJ1-4,TGCAGCGGAGGAGTACCTAATGAAAAACTGTTTTTT,CSGGVPNEKLFF
TRBV7-2,.,.,TRBJ2-3,TGTGCCAGCAGCCAGGTAGCGGCAGATACGCAGTATTTT,CASSQVAADTQYF
TRBV6-5,.,.,TRBJ1-2,TGTGCCAGCAAGGGACCTAACCCCGGCTATGGCTACACCTTC,CASKGPNPGYGYTF
TRBV28,.,.,TRBJ2-1,TGTGCCAGCAGCTTCGACAGTTCCTACAATGAGCAGTTCTTC,CASSFDSSYNEQFF
TRBV27,.,.,TRBJ2-2,TGTGCCAGCAGGCCCAGCCTTCCGGGGGCCGGGGAGCTGTTTTTT,CASRPSLPGAGELFF
TRBV11-2,.,TRBD2,TRBJ2-5,TGTGCCAGCACCGTAAGCGGGGGGGCTTCGGAGACCCAGTACTTC,CASTVSGGASETQYF
TRBV3-1,.,TRBD2,TRBJ2-2,TGTGCCAGCAGTGGACTAGCGGGGCGCACCGGGGAGCTGTTTTTT,CASSGLAGRTGELFF
TRBV7-2,.,.,TRBJ2-7,TGTGCCAGCAGCAGGGGACCAGCAATCGACGAGCAGTACTTC,CASSRGPAIDEQYF
TRBV28,.,TRBD2,TRBJ2-1,TGTGCCAGCAGCATAGCGGGGGCCCCTCCCTTAAGCTCCTACAATGAGCAGTTCTTC,CASSIAGAPPLSSYNEQFF
TRBV20-1,once,TRBD1,TRBJ2-7,TGCAGTGCTAGATCCGGGGACAGGGCCCACGAGCAGTACTTC,CSARSGDRAHEQYF
TRBV27,.,TRBD1,TRBJ1-5,TGTGCCAGCAGACCGGGACAGTCGCAGCCCCAGCATTTT,CASRPGQSQPQHF
TRBV19,.,.,TRBJ2-3,TGTGCCAGTAGTATAGGAGGTGGGGCACGCACAGATACGCAGTATTTT,CASSIGGGARTDTQYF
TRBV20-1,.,TRBD1,TRBJ1-6,TGCAGTGCTCCGGGACAGGCGGGTTCACCCCTCCACTTT,CSAPGQAGSPLHF
TRBV28,.,.,TRBJ1-6,TGTGCCAGCGCCGATTCGCCCCAGGACATTTATAATTCACCCCTCCACTTT,CASADSPQDIYNSPLHF
TRBV3-1,.,.,TRBJ1-2,TGTGCCAGCAGCCAAGATTTACTCGGGGGGGCCCTCGGTGGCTACACCTTC,CASSQDLLGGALGGYTF
TRBV28,once,.,TRBJ2-2,TGTGCCAGCAGTTTATCTCTGACCGGGGAGCTGTTTTTT,CASSLSLTGELFF
TRBV25-1,.,TRBD2,TRBJ2-1,TGTGCCAGCAGACCTAGCGGGGGGGCCGATAATGAGCAGTTCTTC,CASRPSGGADNEQFF
TRBV19,.,.,TRBJ2-2,TGTGCCAGTAGTAAAGGAGCAGGCCGAAGGAACACCGGGGAGCTGTTTTTT,CASSKGAGRRNTGELFF
TRBV6-6,.,TRBD1,TRBJ2-5,TGTGCCAGCAGTTACGGACAGGGCTACCAAGAGACCCAGTACTTC,CASSYGQGYQETQYF
TRBV30,.,.,TRBJ1-2,TGTGCCTGGATGCACTATGGCTACACCTTC,CAWMHYGYTF
TRBV20-1,once,TRBD2,TRBJ2-3,TGCAGTGCTAACCCTATGGGGGGGGGTAGCACAGATACGCAGTATTTT,CSANPMGGGSTDTQYF
TRBV12-3/TRBV12-4,once,.,TRBJ2-4,TGTGCCAGCAGTGTCGATTTGGGAAAGTTTGCCAAAAACATTCAGTACTTC,CASSVDLGKFAKNIQYF